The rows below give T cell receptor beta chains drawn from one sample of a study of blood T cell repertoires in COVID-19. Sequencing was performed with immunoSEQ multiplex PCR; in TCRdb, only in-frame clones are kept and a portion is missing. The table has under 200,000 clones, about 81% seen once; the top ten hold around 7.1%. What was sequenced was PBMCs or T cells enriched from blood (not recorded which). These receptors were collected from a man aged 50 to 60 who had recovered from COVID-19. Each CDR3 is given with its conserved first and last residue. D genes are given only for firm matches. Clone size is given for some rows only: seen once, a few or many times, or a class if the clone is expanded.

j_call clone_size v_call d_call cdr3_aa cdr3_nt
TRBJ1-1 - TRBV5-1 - CASSYTGNTEAFF TGCGCCAGCAGCTACACAGGGAACACTGAAGCTTTCTTT
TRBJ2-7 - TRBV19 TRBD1 CASSMGQSYEQYF TGTGCCAGTAGTATGGGACAGTCCTACGAGCAGTACTTC
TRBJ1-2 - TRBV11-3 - CASSLGEHGYTF TGTGCCAGCAGCTTAGGGGAGCACGGCTACACCTTC
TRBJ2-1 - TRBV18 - CASSPQGNINEQFF TGTGCCAGCTCACCACAGGGGAATATCAATGAGCAGTTCTTC
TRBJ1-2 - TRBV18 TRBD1 CASSPRGQGANYGYTF TGTGCCAGCTCACCCCGGGGACAGGGGGCGAACTATGGCTACACCTTC
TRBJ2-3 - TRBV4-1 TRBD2 CASSQDSSGGLEDTQYF TGCGCCAGCAGCCAAGATAGTAGCGGGGGACTGGAAGATACGCAGTATTTT
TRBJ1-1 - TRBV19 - CAARAGGVMNTEAFF TGTGCTGCCCGTGCGGGGGGCGTAATGAACACTGAAGCTTTCTTT
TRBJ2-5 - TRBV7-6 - CASSHQLLPGQETQYF TGTGCCAGCAGTCATCAACTGTTACCGGGCCAAGAGACCCAGTACTTC
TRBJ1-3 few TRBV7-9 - CASSLGTGNTIYF TGTGCCAGCTCCTTAGGTACTGGAAACACCATATATTTT
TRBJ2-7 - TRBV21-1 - CASSWGQGVYEQYF TGTGCCAGCAGCTGGGGACAGGGAGTGTACGAGCAGTACTTC
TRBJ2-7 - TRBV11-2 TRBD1 CASNLGQVVYEQYF TGTGCCAGCAACCTGGGACAGGTAGTCTACGAGCAGTACTTC
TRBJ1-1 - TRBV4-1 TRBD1 CASSLSGQANTEAFF TGCGCCAGCAGCCTGTCGGGACAGGCGAACACTGAAGCTTTCTTT
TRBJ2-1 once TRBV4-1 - CASSQSSGRHRRNSSYNEQFF TGCGCCAGCAGCCAATCCTCGGGGAGGCACAGGAGAAATTCCTCCTACAATGAGCAGTTCTTC
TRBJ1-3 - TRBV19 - CASSTGRGYRNTIYF TGTGCCAGTAGTACCGGCCGGGGGTATAGAAACACCATATATTTT
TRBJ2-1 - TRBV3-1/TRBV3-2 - CASSRRASTWEQFF TGTGCCAGCAGCCGGAGGGCCTCTACGTGGGAGCAGTTCTTC
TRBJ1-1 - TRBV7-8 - CASSLSYQGANTEAFF TGTGCCAGCAGCTTATCCTATCAAGGGGCGAACACTGAAGCTTTCTTT
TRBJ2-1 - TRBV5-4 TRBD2 CASSFSGGSYNEQFF TGTGCCAGCAGCTTTAGCGGGGGATCCTACAATGAGCAGTTCTTC
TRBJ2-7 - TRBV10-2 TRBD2 CASSEYGTSGKYF TGCGCCAGCAGTGAGTATGGGACTAGCGGGAAGTACTTC
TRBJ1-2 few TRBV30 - CAWSWRGYGYTF TGTGCCTGGAGTTGGAGGGGCTATGGCTACACCTTC
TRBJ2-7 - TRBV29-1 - CSVVGQTYEQYF TGCAGCGTTGTCGGACAGACCTACGAGCAGTACTTC
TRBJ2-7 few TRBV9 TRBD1 CASSPQPAGGSIYEQYF TGTGCCAGCAGTCCACAGCCTGCAGGGGGCTCCATCTACGAGCAGTACTTC
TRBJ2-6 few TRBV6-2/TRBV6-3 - CASSYSMNGTRPGANVLTF TGTGCCAGCAGTTACTCCATGAACGGGACTCGTCCTGGGGCCAACGTCCTGACTTTC
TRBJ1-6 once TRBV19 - CASSLIWVGSSYNSPLHF TGTGCCAGTAGTTTAATTTGGGTGGGGAGCTCCTATAATTCACCCCTCCACTTT
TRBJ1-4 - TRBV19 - CASKDSGGRTNEKLFF TGTGCCAGTAAAGATTCGGGGGGGCGAACTAATGAAAAACTGTTTTTT
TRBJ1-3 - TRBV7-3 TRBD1 CASSQKRRTGGISGNTIYF TGTGCCAGCAGCCAAAAAAGACGGACAGGGGGCATCTCTGGAAACACCATATATTTT
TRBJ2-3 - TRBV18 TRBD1 CASSPLPTGGGTDTQYF TGTGCCAGCTCACCCCTCCCAACAGGGGGCGGGACAGATACGCAGTATTTT
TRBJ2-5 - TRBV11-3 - CASSSRQETQYF TGTGCCAGCAGTTCCAGGCAGGAGACCCAGTACTTC
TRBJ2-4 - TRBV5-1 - CASSFGRAMDIQYF TGCGCCAGCAGCTTCGGCAGGGCAATGGACATTCAGTACTTC
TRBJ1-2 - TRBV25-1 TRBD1 CASSEWPPGQVYGYTF TGTGCCAGCAGTGAATGGCCCCCCGGACAGGTCTATGGCTACACCTTC
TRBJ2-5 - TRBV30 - CAWSGQGLYQETQYF TGTGCCTGGAGTGGACAGGGACTGTACCAAGAGACCCAGTACTTC
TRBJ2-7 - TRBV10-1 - CASSEGGSHEQYF TGCGCCAGCAGTGAGGGGGGCAGCCACGAGCAGTACTTC
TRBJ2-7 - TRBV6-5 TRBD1 CASRRQGTHEQYF TGTGCCAGCAGACGACAGGGTACGCACGAGCAGTACTTC
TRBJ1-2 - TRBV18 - CASSPQGVEVYGYTF TGTGCCAGCTCACCACAGGGAGTGGAGGTCTATGGCTACACCTTC
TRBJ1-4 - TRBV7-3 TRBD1 CASSRGQGEKLFF TGTGCCAGCAGCCGTGGACAGGGCGAAAAACTGTTTTTT
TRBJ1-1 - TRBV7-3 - CASSHPGTPRTEAFF TGTGCCAGCAGCCACCCTGGGACACCTAGGACTGAAGCTTTCTTT
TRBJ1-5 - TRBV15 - CATSVRSDLGPQHF TGTGCCACCAGCGTGCGGTCTGACCTCGGGCCCCAGCATTTT
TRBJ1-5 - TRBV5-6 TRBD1 CASSLERGRFNQPQHF TGTGCCAGCAGCTTGGAAAGGGGGCGGTTTAATCAGCCCCAGCATTTT
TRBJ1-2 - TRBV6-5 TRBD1 CASSYPGTGSDGYTF TGTGCCAGCAGTTACCCCGGGACAGGATCCGACGGCTACACCTTC
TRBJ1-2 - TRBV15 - CATSREALVGYTF TGTGCCACCAGCAGAGAGGCCCTTGTTGGCTACACCTTC
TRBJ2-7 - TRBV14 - CASSQGGGSGVRYEQYF TGTGCCAGCAGCCAAGGAGGAGGTTCCGGGGTTAGGTACGAGCAGTACTTC
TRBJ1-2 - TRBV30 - CAWSVSPSYGYTF TGTGCCTGGAGTGTTAGCCCGAGCTATGGCTACACCTTC
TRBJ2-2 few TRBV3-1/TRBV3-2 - CASSLSGGHGELFF TGTGCCAGCAGCCTCTCAGGGGGGCATGGGGAGCTGTTTTTT
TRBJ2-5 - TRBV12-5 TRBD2 CASGLVLAGGETQYF TGTGCTAGTGGTTTGGTATTAGCGGGGGGGGAGACCCAGTACTTC
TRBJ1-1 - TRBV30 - CAWSLQENTEAFF TGTGCCTGGAGTTTACAGGAGAACACTGAAGCTTTCTTT
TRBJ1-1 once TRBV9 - CASSLSDSQMNTEAFF TGTGCCAGCAGCCTATCCGACAGCCAAATGAACACTGAAGCTTTCTTT